Listed here is a single T cell receptor (beta chain). The source of the sample is a study of T-cell reconstitution after alpha-beta-depleted transplantation in children. Unique molecular identifiers were used in preparing the TCRbeta library. TCRdb analysed the PCR reads with MiXCR anew, one entry per CDR3 protein. The table has 250,000 to 400,000 distinct CDR3 sequences, around 25% seen once; the top ten hold around 9.9%. The sequenced sample was PBMCs, mostly from graft donor cells, obtained 180 days after TCRalphabeta/CD19-depleted stem cell transplant. This TCR was sampled from a male patient under 18 who had a stem cell transplant for acute lymphoblastic leukemia, so the T cells may come from the graft donor.

Written as DNA, the CDR3 is TGTGCCAGCAGCCCAAGGGTCGGGGTCACCGGGGAGCTGTTTTTT. Amino acid sequence: CASSPRVGVTGELFF. The chain joins TRBV11-3 to TRBJ2-2, with D possibly matching TRBD2 (5 bases). The CDR3 sequence is 15 residues long. CDR1 and CDR2 from the germline V gene are SGHNT and YENEEA. V gave up 5 bases and J gave up 4 bases, with 14 bases separating them. The full variable domain, completed using reference TRBV11-3 and TRBJ2-2, is EAGVVQSPRYKIIEKKQPVAFWCNPISGHNTLYWYLQNLGQGPELLIRYENEEAVDDSQLPKDRFSAERLKGVDSTLKIQPAELGDSAVYLCASSPRVGVTGELFFGEGSRLTVL.